This TCR beta chain was captured in a study of OX40 agonist ivuxolimab in advanced cancers. In terms of the full investigation: Ivuxolimab, which targeted the costimulatory receptor OX40 (CD134), was an agonistic, fully human IgG2 monoclonal antibody. Intravenous ivuxolimab was administered to patients every 2 weeks at six dose levels: 0.01, 0.1, 0.3, 1.5, 3 and 10 mg/kg. Of the roughly 50 dose-escalation patients, hepatocellular carcinoma was present in about 20, melanoma in roughly 15, renal cell carcinoma in 9 and head and neck cancer in 9. In the dose-escalation cohort, more than 80% of patients were male, and the mean age was roughly 60 years with a range of 23 to 79. Prior anti-PD-1, anti-PD-L1 or anti-CTLA-4 therapy was permitted, and less than 45% of dose-escalation patients had received checkpoint inhibitors. Partial responses were achieved by three dose-escalation patients, of whom one had hepatocellular carcinoma and two had cutaneous melanoma. The point of sequencing TCRbeta in the periphery was to test whether ivuxolimab changed TCR sequence diversity and drove clonal T-cell expansion. The paper describes the monotherapy dose-escalation part (N ≈ 49 patients) of the phase I trial of ivuxolimab.

Taken from cysteine to phenylalanine, the CDR3 has 13 residues. The sequence is cut down to CDR3 DNA, 39 bases in frame from base 1. V and J are truncated by 4 bases and 7 bases respectively, leaving an intervening sequence of 13 bases. The germline V gene (reference sequence) supplies CDR1 MNHEY and CDR2 SMNVEV. Patients with autoimmune disease history or receiving systemic immunosuppression were excluded from the trial. Peripheral blood for TCR sequencing was drawn from every dose cohort at baseline, at cycle 4 day 1 and at cycle 7 day 1. Samples came from an open-label, multicenter, first-in-human phase I dose-escalation trial of ivuxolimab. Adults with locally advanced or metastatic head and neck squamous cell, hepatocellular, melanoma or renal cell carcinoma were enrolled in the trial. Before TCR sequencing, CD4+ T cells and CD8+ T cells from peripheral blood were sorted into separate populations.

This clone was seen once. This clone's antigen is unknown. No base-level quality is on record; no much larger clone is a single base apart. Beyond this particular receptor, the publication reports: In the 0.1-3.0 mg/kg groups, partial responders were among the patients with the lowest normalized peripheral clonal expansion, particularly in CD8+ T cells. On average, CD8+ T cells showed more expanded clones than CD4+ T cells after ivuxolimab. Low levels of normalized T-cell clonal expansion were also seen in some patients who did not respond. Which antigens the clonally expanded peripheral T cells were specific for was not determined. At doses from 0.1 to 3.0 mg/kg, clonal expansion was seen in both CD4+ and CD8+ blood T cells between baseline and week 6.

For sequencing of the TCRbeta CDR3 region, genomic DNA was extracted from the sorted cells. The immunoSEQ Assay was used to sequence the TCRbeta CDR3 regions. Held by TCRdb, this immuneACCESS table contains in-frame sequences only and omits some clones. Under half of the omission traces to an unresolved V gene where checked; the cause of the rest is unknown. This sample holds tens of thousands of clones; around 77% were observed only once. The biggest ten clones account for 20% to 25% of the sample. This sequence uses TRBV27 and TRBJ1-1; the D gene identity is not certain. The receptor was isolated from an adult with an advanced solid tumor such as melanoma, head and neck, liver or kidney cancer. The specimen was CD4+ or CD8+ T cells sorted from blood, collected in a trial of the OX40 agonist ivuxolimab. Here is the DNA: TGTGCCAGCAGTTCAGCGACGCTAGATGAAGCTTTCTTT. It specifies CASSSATLDEAFF.